This TCR beta chain was retrieved from a study of somatic mutations in cytotoxic T cells in rheumatoid arthritis. Per the authors' pipeline: Large patient CD8+ clones, those above 1%, rarely matched published virus-specific TCRB sequences. Data came from immunoSEQ multiplex PCR; TCRdb stores just in-frame clones and leaves some out. V and J calls and clone size are as listed in that table; D and trimming were resolved from the DNA. The top ten clones hold more than 9% of a sample with about 15,000 clones, 60% to 75% of them seen once. Germline values: CDR1 SEHNR, CDR2 FQNEAQ (reference sequence). The CDR3 runs 16 residues. Germline trimming cut 4 bases from V and 3 bases from J; bases unmatched to any gene: 10. This clone was counted a single time. Separation of CD4+ and CD8+ cells was performed by positive magnetic bead selection, and purity was verified by flow cytometry.

The chain has TRBV7-9 and TRBJ2-7, with 9 bases that match TRBD1. The sequence derives from an adult with rheumatoid arthritis. Sequenced sample: CD8+ T cells sorted from blood. The CDR3 region has the DNA TGTGCCAGCAGCTCGCCCCCCGGGACAGGGAGCTACGAGCAGTACTTC. Amino acids: CASSSPPGTGSYEQYF.